This passage covers 24 T cell receptor beta chains from one sample sequenced in a study of neurological immune-mediated disorders. A single record per CDR3 protein comes from TCRdb applying MiXCR to the 5' RACE reads. This sample has about 33,000 distinct CDR3 sequences; roughly an eighth occur once, and the top ten carry approximately 2.2%. Sample time point: longitudinal time-point 2. The sample comprised PBMCs. The receptors here all came from a woman aged 35 to 49 in good health.

This clonotype came up many times. An end of the junction does not agree with germline; a read error may underlie this. The chain combines TRBV7-7 with TRBJ2-5, with D uncertain. CDR1 is SSHAT, CDR2 FNYEAQ, per germline (reference sequence). The CDR3 is 13 amino acids. This CDR3 is CASSLVAERTQYF. The CDR3 nucleotides read TGTGCTAGCAGCTTAGTGGCGGAGCGGACCCAGTACTTC.

This clonotype was observed at least ten times. The V and J genes are TRBV20-1 and TRBJ2-7, with TRBD2 matching 11 bases. The CDR3 spans 15 residues. CDR1 DFQATT and CDR2 SNEGSKA come from the germline V gene (reference sequence). J lost 1 base, V lost 5 bases, and 7 bases had no gene match. The CDR3, as DNA: TGCAGTGCTCCCAAACTAGCGGGGGTTTCCTACGAGCAGTACTTC. It translates to CSAPKLAGVSYEQYF.

This clonotype was recorded at least ten times. This chain connects TRBV4-3 to TRBJ1-2; D not resolved. The CDR3 loop spans 15 amino acids. V lost 0 bases to trimming and J lost 8 bases, with 16 bases between them. CDR1 is LGHNA and CDR2 is YSLEER in the germline V gene. As DNA, the CDR3 is TGCGCCAGCAGCCAAGAAGTAACTACGAGACGGGGCTACACCTTC. It is translated as CASSQEVTTRRGYTF.

This clonotype showed up many times. The chain carries TRBV20-1 and TRBJ2-6, with 7 bases aligning to TRBD1. The germline CDR1 and CDR2 sequences are DFQATT and SNEGSKA (reference sequence). The CDR3 totals 15 residues. The V gene end was trimmed by 4 bases and the J gene end by 2 bases; junction bases not matched to a gene: 5. The CDR3 coding sequence is TGCAGTGCTACCGAGACAGGGACTGGGGCCAACGTCCTGACTTTC. It yields the protein CSATETGTGANVLTF.

The table lists this clonotype with many counts. The V and J genes are TRBV6-6 and TRBJ2-2; TRBD1 matches 10 bases. CDR1 MNHNY and CDR2 SVGAGI come from the germline V gene (reference sequence). V was clipped by 5 bases and J by 5 bases; unmatched bases: 8. This CDR3 contains 16 residues. The CDR3: CASSPPGQGRTGELFF. In DNA, the CDR3 is TGTGCCAGCAGTCCGCCGGGACAGGGGCGGACCGGGGAGCTGTTTTTT.

This clonotype is classed as medium-sized (0.01 to 0.1%). The chain is built from TRBV4-3 and TRBJ1-5; 7 bases align to TRBD1. V was clipped by 0 bases and J by 3 bases; unmatched bases: 2. The CDR3 covers 15 residues. CDR1 and CDR2 (germline): LGHNA, YSLEER. The chain's CDR3 is CASSQETGTNQPQHF. The CDR3 coding sequence is TGCGCCAGCAGCCAAGAGACAGGGACCAATCAGCCCCAGCATTTT.

This clonotype was observed at least ten times. J is TRBJ1-1 and V is TRBV5-5, with TRBD1 identical over 7 bases. Germline CDR1 and CDR2: SGHKS and YYEKEE (reference sequence). The CDR3 contains 13 residues. Trimming at V came to 3 bases and at J to 7 bases, leaving 6 bases not matched to a gene. Written as DNA, the CDR3 is TGTGCCAGCAGCTCAGGGGGGAGAGTTGAAGCTTTCTTT. Protein product: CASSSGGRVEAFF.

This clonotype was observed many times. The rearrangement joins TRBV5-1 to TRBJ2-2; 10 nucleotides agree with TRBD1. J gave up 7 bases and V 0 bases, and 6 bases lay outside the gene matches. Per germline, CDR1 SGHRS and CDR2 YFSETQ. CDR3 size: 16 residues. The CDR3 DNA is TGCGCCAGCAGCTTGGTGGGACAGGGGAACTTCGGGGAGCTGTTTTTT. Its translation: CASSLVGQGNFGELFF.

This clonotype was detected many times. The chain links TRBV5-1 to TRBJ2-7; 10 nucleotides match TRBD1. Germline CDR1 is SGHRS and CDR2 is YFSETQ. This CDR3 comprises 13 residues. J lost 7 bases, V lost 2 bases, and 3 bases had no gene match. CDR3 residues: CASSFGQGGEQYF. The CDR3 bases are TGCGCCAGCAGCTTCGGACAGGGGGGGGAGCAGTACTTC. Full variable domain (remainder filled in from reference TRBV5-1 and TRBJ2-7): KAGVTQTPRYLIKTRGQQVTLSCSPISGHRSVSWYQQTPGQGLQFLFEYFSETQRNKGNFPGRFSGRQFSNSRSEMNVSTLELGDSALYLCASSFGQGGEQYFGPGTRLTVT.

The sample holds many counts of this clonotype. J is TRBJ1-2 and V is TRBV4-3; TRBD1 might be the D (6 bases). The CDR3 sequence is 15 residues long. The germline V gene encodes CDR1 LGHNA and CDR2 YSLEER. Trimming took off 0 bases at V and 8 bases at J, with 16 bases between the two ends. In DNA form, the CDR3 reads TGCGCCAGCAGCCAAGACCCTGGACAGTCATGGGGCTACACCTTC. Translated, it gives CASSQDPGQSWGYTF.

In this sample, this clonotype turned up a few times. This rearrangement joins TRBV7-3 to TRBJ1-2; D not certain. The CDR3 length is 13 residues. V lost 5 bases and J 4 bases, leaving 11 bases between the germline ends. CDR1 SGHTA and CDR2 FQGTGA come from the germline V gene. The DNA of the CDR3 is TGTGCCAGCAGCCGCGGGTGGGGCTATGGCTACACCTTC. It encodes CASSRGWGYGYTF.

This clonotype occurred many times. The chain links TRBV29-1 to TRBJ2-7; D perhaps matches TRBD2 (6 bases). Between the trimmed V and J ends, which lost 4 bases and 0 bases, there was a span of 13 bases. CDR3 size: 14 residues. Germline V CDR1 and CDR2: SQVTM, ANQGSEA. The CDR3 sequence: CSVVGAGSSYEQYF. The DNA of the CDR3 is TGCAGCGTTGTAGGGGCGGGGAGCTCCTACGAGCAGTACTTC.

This clonotype was seen a few times. J is TRBJ1-1 and V is TRBV7-2; D is perhaps TRBD1 (5 bases). The germline V gene has CDR1 SGHTA and CDR2 FQGNSA. V was clipped by 3 bases and J by 0 bases, with 14 bases between them. The CDR3 runs to 16 residues. The DNA for the CDR3 is TGTGCCAGCAGCTTGTGGAGCGGGACGGTGAACACTGAAGCTTTCTTT. Protein sequence: CASSLWSGTVNTEAFF.

Comments on this clonotype: The final CDR3 position lacks the conserved phenylalanine or tryptophan, pointing to a likely read error. The chain links TRBV7-3 to TRBJ2-5; possibly TRBD1 or TRBD2 for D (5 bases each). Germline assignment: CDR1 SGHTA and CDR2 FQGTGA. V lost 5 bases and J lost 2, with 18 bases in between. The CDR3 is 16 residues long. The CDR3 coding sequence is TGTGCCAGCAGCATAAATTCTCGGGGCCTGCAAGAGACCCAGTACTCC. This codes for CASSINSRGLQETQYS.

This clonotype was picked up many times. The gene calls are TRBV27 and TRBJ1-2; D not resolved. From germline, CDR1 is MNHEY and CDR2 SMNVEV (reference sequence). V was shortened by 0 bases and J by 4 bases, with 9 bases between the two germline ends. This CDR3 is built from 14 residues. The chain's CDR3 is CASSLSGLAYGYTF. Written as DNA, the CDR3 is TGTGCCAGCAGTTTATCTGGGCTAGCCTATGGCTACACCTTC.

The chain uses TRBV20-1 and TRBJ2-1; D remains ambiguous. Trimming removed 6 bases at V and 1 base at J, with 13 bases between. The CDR3 contains 14 residues. Germline CDR1 reads DFQATT; CDR2 reads SNEGSKA (reference sequence). This CDR3 reads CSAPARPSYNEQFF. The CDR3 DNA reads as TGCAGTGCGCCTGCGCGACCGTCCTACAATGAGCAGTTCTTC.

This clonotype was counted ten times or more. The chain has TRBV6-1 and TRBJ2-7; the D is unclear. Germline V CDR1 and CDR2: MNHNS, SASEGT. The V and J ends lost 4 bases and 7 bases respectively, with 20 bases between them. The CDR3 has 15 residues. The CDR3 here is CASSVFGEAYREQYF. CDR3 in DNA: TGTGCCAGCAGTGTATTCGGCGAGGCCTACCGTGAGCAGTACTTC.

This clonotype has a count of ten or more. J is TRBJ2-1 and V is TRBV6-2 or TRBV6-3; D perhaps matches TRBD1 (5 bases). V lost 7 bases to trimming and J lost 2 bases, with 12 bases between them. The CDR3 loop spans 14 amino acids. Per germline, CDR1 MNHEY and CDR2 SVGEGT. The DNA of the CDR3 is TGTGCCAGCACGGTTCAGGGCGCCTACAATGAGCAGTTCTTC. It translates to CASTVQGAYNEQFF.

There are a few counts of this clonotype. The CDR3 sequence is CASTVREINQPQHF. The DNA for the CDR3 is TGTGCCAGTACTGTCAGGGAAATCAATCAGCCCCAGCATTTT. The V call is TRBV19, the J call TRBJ1-5; the D gene is possibly TRBD1 (5 bases). V lost 7 bases to trimming and J lost 3 bases, with 13 bases between them. The CDR3 loop spans 14 amino acids. Germline-derived CDR1 and CDR2 are LNHDA and SQIVND (reference sequence).

Ten or more counts support this clonotype. This rearrangement joins TRBV29-1 to TRBJ2-5; TRBD2 might be the D (6 bases). Germline V CDR1 and CDR2: SQVTM, ANQGSEA. V was pared by 4 bases and J by 5 bases, with 11 bases between. The CDR3 has 12 amino acids. The CDR3 loop reads CSVVELAETQYF. The CDR3 DNA reads TGCAGCGTTGTTGAGCTAGCGGAGACCCAGTACTTC.

This clonotype showed up many times. The chain combines TRBV6-5 with TRBJ2-1; 7 nucleotides agree with TRBD2. The CDR3 runs 16 residues. Per germline, CDR1 MNHEY and CDR2 SVGAGI. V dropped 2 bases and J dropped 1; count of bases not matched to a gene: 5. This CDR3 reads CASSYGASGSYNEQFF. The DNA of the CDR3 is TGTGCCAGCAGTTACGGGGCTAGCGGTTCCTACAATGAGCAGTTCTTC.

This clonotype was seen repeatedly, ten times or more. The CDR3 sequence is CASSGTAMTEAFF. The CDR3 DNA is TGTGCCAGCAGCGGGACAGCAATGACTGAAGCTTTCTTT. The chain uses TRBV9 and TRBJ1-1; the D gene is possibly TRBD1 (6 bases). CDR1 and CDR2 from the germline V gene are SGDLS and YYNGEE. V was trimmed by 3 bases and J by 5 bases, leaving 11 bases between them. The CDR3 has 13 residues.

This clonotype is labeled medium-sized. The gene calls are TRBV27 and TRBJ1-5; D uncertain. Germline loops: CDR1 MNHEY, CDR2 SMNVEV (reference sequence). The CDR3 extends over 15 amino acids. The germline V and J ends were trimmed by 0 bases and 2 bases, with 8 bases remaining between them. The CDR3 DNA sequence: TGTGCCAGCAGTTTATCCGCGGCGGGCAATCAGCCCCAGCATTTT. Protein: CASSLSAAGNQPQHF.

There are many counts of this clonotype. This sequence joins TRBV7-2 and TRBJ1-5; D unresolved. From germline, CDR1 is SGHTA and CDR2 FQGNSA. With 1 base removed from V and 7 bases from J, the gap between germline ends came to 14 bases. This CDR3 is 15 amino acids long. For the CDR3, the DNA is TGTGCCAGCAGCTTAGGTTACGGGATCGGGCAGCCCCAGCATTTT. Its protein is CASSLGYGIGQPQHF.